This TCR beta chain was documented in a study of blood T cells in healthy people across ages. This clonotype was observed many times. Combining a sample-barcoded 5' primer with a J-beta primer mix, a second PCR ran for 7 to 11 cycles. No fewer than 3 million CDR3-containing paired-end reads came from each sample. TCRdb re-derived calls from the 5' RACE reads in MiXCR, one entry per CDR3 protein. The sample includes about 1.1 million distinct CDR3 sequences, under 40% of them seen just once. Germline lookup yields CDR1 MNHNY and CDR2 SVGAGI (reference sequence). The V and J ends lost 5 bases and 3 bases, in that order; junction bases with no gene match: 2. CDR3 size: 13 residues. Each of the donors had roughly 9.3 milliliters of peripheral blood drawn into EDTA-treated Vacutainer tubes.

This chain joins TRBV6-6 and TRBJ1-2; 8 nucleotides agree with TRBD1. Sample: blood. The clonotype comes from a man younger than 35 in good health. The CDR3 spells CASSRGQDYGYTF. The CDR3 DNA follows: TGTGCCAGCAGTAGGGGACAGGACTATGGCTACACCTTC.